This T cell receptor (beta chain) derives from a study of blood T cell repertoires in COVID-19. Looking at the study overall: There were acute and convalescent COVID-19 samples, and they came from the United States, Italy and Spain.

Method: immunoSEQ multiplex PCR; TCRdb's copy keeps in-frame clones and lacks some. The sample records about 400,000 clones, around nine tenths being singletons. What was sequenced was peripheral blood. This receptor was taken from a young woman with acute or convalescent COVID-19.

The CDR3 loop is CASSASGTSDYEQYF. As DNA, the CDR3 is TGTGCCAGCAGCGCCTCCGGGACTAGTGACTACGAGCAGTACTTC. V gene TRBV9 combines with J gene TRBJ2-7, with 8 bases matching TRBD2. The CDR3 sequence is 15 residues long. V dropped 3 bases and J dropped 3; count of bases not matched to a gene: 8. Per the germline V gene, CDR1 is SGDLS and CDR2 is YYNGEE.